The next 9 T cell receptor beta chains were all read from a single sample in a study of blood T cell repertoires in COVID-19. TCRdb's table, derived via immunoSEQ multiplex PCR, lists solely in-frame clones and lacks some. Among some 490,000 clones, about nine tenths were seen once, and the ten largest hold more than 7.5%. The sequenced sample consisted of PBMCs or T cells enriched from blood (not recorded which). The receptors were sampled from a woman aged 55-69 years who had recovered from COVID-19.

The CDR3 DNA reads TGTGCCAGCAGCCTCGGGAACACACACGCGAACACCGGGGAGCTGTTTTTT. Amino acids: CASSLGNTHANTGELFF. This sequence joins TRBV5-6 and TRBJ2-2; D perhaps matches TRBD2 (5 bases). Germline V gives CDR1 SGHDT, CDR2 YYEEEE. This CDR3 contains 17 residues. V dropped 4 bases and J dropped 0 bases, with 16 bases sitting between them.

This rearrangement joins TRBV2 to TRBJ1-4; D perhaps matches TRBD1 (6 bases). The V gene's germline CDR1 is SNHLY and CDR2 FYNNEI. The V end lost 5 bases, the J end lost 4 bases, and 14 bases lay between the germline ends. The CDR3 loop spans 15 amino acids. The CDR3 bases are TGTGCCAGCAGTCGAACAGGGATGGGTAATGAAAAACTGTTTTTT. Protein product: CASSRTGMGNEKLFF.

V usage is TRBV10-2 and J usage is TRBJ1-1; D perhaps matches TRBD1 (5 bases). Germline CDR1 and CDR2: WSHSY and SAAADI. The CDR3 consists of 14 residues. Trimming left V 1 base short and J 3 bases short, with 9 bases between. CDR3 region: CASSEFGGDTEAFF. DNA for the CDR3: TGCGCCAGCAGTGAGTTCGGGGGGGACACTGAAGCTTTCTTT.

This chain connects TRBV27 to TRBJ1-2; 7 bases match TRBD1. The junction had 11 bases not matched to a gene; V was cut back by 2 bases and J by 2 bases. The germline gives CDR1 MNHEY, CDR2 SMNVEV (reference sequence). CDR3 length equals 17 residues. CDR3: CASSLRLAGGRNYGYTF. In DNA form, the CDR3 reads TGTGCCAGCAGTTTACGGCTGGCAGGGGGGAGAAACTATGGCTACACCTTC.

The CDR3 loop reads CASRTGSYSNQPQHF. CDR3 DNA: TGTGCCAGCAGAACAGGGTCCTATAGCAATCAGCCCCAGCATTTT. The gene calls are TRBV28 and TRBJ1-5, with D maybe TRBD1 (6 bases). The length of the CDR3 is 15 residues. Germline V gene lookup returns CDR1 MDHEN and CDR2 SYDVKM. The V end lost 6 bases, the J end lost 0 bases, and 12 bases lay between the germline ends.

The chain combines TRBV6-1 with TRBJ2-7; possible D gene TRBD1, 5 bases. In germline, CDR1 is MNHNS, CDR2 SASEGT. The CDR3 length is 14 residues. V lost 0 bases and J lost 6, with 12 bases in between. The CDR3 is CASSEAGAVREQYF. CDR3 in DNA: TGTGCCAGCAGTGAAGCAGGGGCAGTCCGCGAGCAGTACTTC.

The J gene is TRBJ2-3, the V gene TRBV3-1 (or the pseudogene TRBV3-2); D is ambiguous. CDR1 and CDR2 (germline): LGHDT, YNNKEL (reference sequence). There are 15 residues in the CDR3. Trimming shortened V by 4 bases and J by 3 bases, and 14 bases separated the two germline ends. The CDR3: CASSPDSPQTDTQYF. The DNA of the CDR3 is TGTGCCAGCAGCCCAGACTCCCCGCAGACAGATACGCAGTATTTT.

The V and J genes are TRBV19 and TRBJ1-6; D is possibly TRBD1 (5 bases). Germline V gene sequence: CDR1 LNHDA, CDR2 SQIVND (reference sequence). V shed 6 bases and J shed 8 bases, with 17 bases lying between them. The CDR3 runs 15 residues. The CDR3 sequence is CASRAWGRGDSPLHF. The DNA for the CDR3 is TGTGCCAGTAGAGCTTGGGGGAGGGGAGATTCACCCCTCCACTTT.

CDR3 residues: CAIRRGTEYNEQFF. DNA of the CDR3: TGTGCCATCCGACGGGGGACCGAATACAATGAGCAGTTCTTC. The rearrangement uses TRBV6-5 and TRBJ2-1, with D possibly TRBD2 on 6 matching bases. This CDR3 has 14 residues. CDR1 is MNHEY, CDR2 SVGAGI, per germline. V gave up 10 bases and J gave up 4 bases, with 17 bases separating them.